Listed below are T cell receptor beta chains from one sample, sequenced in a study of blood T cell repertoires in COVID-19. The assay was immunoSEQ multiplex PCR, and TCRdb's table has in-frame clones only and misses some. The sample yields roughly 700,000 clones, 85% to 90% seen once. The sequenced material came from peripheral blood. The source is a woman aged 18-29 years with acute or convalescent COVID-19. CDR3s include the opening cysteine and the closing phenylalanine or tryptophan.

CDR3aa	v_gene	j_gene
CASDRGLSYNEQFF	TRBV19	TRBJ2-1
CAWTVVGRNTEAFF	TRBV30	TRBJ1-1
CASSFGDRGYTF	TRBV5-6	TRBJ1-2
CATSDLNTEAFF	TRBV24-1	TRBJ1-1
CASSQDPQRGDESSYNEQFF	TRBV4-2	TRBJ2-1
CASSVAHRGLSTDTQYF	TRBV9	TRBJ2-3
CASSLARQGGQFF	TRBV5-5	TRBJ2-1
CAISAAGTAAYEQYF	TRBV10-3	TRBJ2-7
CASSPLWPGPEQFF	TRBV5-5	TRBJ2-1
CASRGSGSPIIYGYTF	TRBV7-9	TRBJ1-2
CASSPNRGTGRVAFF	TRBV6-5	TRBJ1-1
CASRLTGTGELFF	TRBV6-5	TRBJ2-2
CASSWGPRGKTYEQYF	TRBV7-9	TRBJ2-7
CASSFRLAGEPTTSTDTQYF	TRBV19	TRBJ2-3
CASSASSRDRGSPLHF	TRBV6-4	TRBJ1-6
CASLAGNTGELFF	TRBV6-4	TRBJ2-2
CASSSGQKREAFF	TRBV5-6	TRBJ1-1
CASSLEVRREAFF	TRBV5-1	TRBJ1-1
CASSLDRGYGNTIYF	TRBV5-1	TRBJ1-3
CASSQDLPSGVVETQYF	TRBV3-1/TRBV3-2	TRBJ2-5
CASSDQTNTGELFF	TRBV2	TRBJ2-2
CASSLVGGGRGYTF	TRBV5-5	TRBJ1-2
CASSPDRKLFF	TRBV4-1	TRBJ1-4
CASSPTAPTNYGYTF	TRBV9	TRBJ1-2
CASSLSPTGTGANVLTF	TRBV3-1/TRBV3-2	TRBJ2-6
CAIRRGETEAFF	TRBV10-3	TRBJ1-1
CASSLLGQVGEQYF	TRBV27	TRBJ2-7
CASSHPGGGPNTQYF	TRBV3-1/TRBV3-2	TRBJ2-3
CASSQDWGGEAFF	TRBV3-1/TRBV3-2	TRBJ1-1
CASSVEGTRGTEAFF	TRBV9	TRBJ1-1
CASSLPRWDTLNTGELFF	TRBV9	TRBJ2-2
CASSLHPLLAGGRDEQFF	TRBV6-2/TRBV6-3	TRBJ2-1
CASSFEQGVGSTEAFF	TRBV7-2	TRBJ1-1
CASSQDTGGGASYNEQFF	TRBV4-2	TRBJ2-1
CAWSQNILHRAPTNEKLFF	TRBV30	TRBJ1-4
CASRSGGLSTEAFF	TRBV2	TRBJ1-1
CASSLAPGGTEAFF	TRBV7-3	TRBJ1-1
CASSFQDRPYNEQFF	TRBV27	TRBJ2-1
CASSLLNSNQPQHF	TRBV19	TRBJ1-5
CASSWTGDWGYTF	TRBV5-1	TRBJ1-2
CASSYSAGAEAFF	TRBV6-2/TRBV6-3	TRBJ1-1
CASSPRRGEPQHF	TRBV7-2	TRBJ1-5
CASSLWTSGTPSGEQYF	TRBV5-6	TRBJ2-7
CASSFGRTYTDTQYF	TRBV7-3	TRBJ2-3
CASSFEGSNQPQHF	TRBV5-4	TRBJ1-5
CASSVGQGGYNEQFF	TRBV18	TRBJ2-1
CAAQGVNEKLFF	TRBV7-9	TRBJ1-4
CASSYRLAGGPYTQYF	TRBV6-2/TRBV6-3	TRBJ2-3
CASSIGTGALDSPLHF	TRBV19	TRBJ1-6
CASSSPGQTGTASVRTF	TRBV19	TRBJ1-2
CASRPEGRAGTGELFF	TRBV9	TRBJ2-2
CASSQDGPAGGREQYF	TRBV3-1/TRBV3-2	TRBJ2-7
CATEAYNEQFF	TRBV6-5	TRBJ2-1
CASRNQGNPGELFF	TRBV7-9	TRBJ2-2
CASMAAGGSRGETQYF	TRBV2	TRBJ2-5
CASSMRNTEAFF	TRBV19	TRBJ1-1
CASSGTGVSYEQYF	TRBV5-6	TRBJ2-7